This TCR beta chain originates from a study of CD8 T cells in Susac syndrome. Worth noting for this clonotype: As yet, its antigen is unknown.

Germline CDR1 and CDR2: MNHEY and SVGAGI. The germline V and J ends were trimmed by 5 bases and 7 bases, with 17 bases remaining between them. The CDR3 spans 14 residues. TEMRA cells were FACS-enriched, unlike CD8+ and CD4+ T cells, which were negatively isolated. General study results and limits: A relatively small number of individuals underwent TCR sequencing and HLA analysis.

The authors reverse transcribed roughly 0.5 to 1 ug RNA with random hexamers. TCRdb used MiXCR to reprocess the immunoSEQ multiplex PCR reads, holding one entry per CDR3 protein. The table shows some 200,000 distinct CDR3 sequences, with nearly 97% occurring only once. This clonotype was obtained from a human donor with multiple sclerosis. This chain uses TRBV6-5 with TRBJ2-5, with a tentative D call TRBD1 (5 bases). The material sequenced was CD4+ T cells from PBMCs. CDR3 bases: TGTGCCAGCAGTGCCGATGGGGCGGTTGGGACCCAGTACTTC. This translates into CASSADGAVGTQYF.